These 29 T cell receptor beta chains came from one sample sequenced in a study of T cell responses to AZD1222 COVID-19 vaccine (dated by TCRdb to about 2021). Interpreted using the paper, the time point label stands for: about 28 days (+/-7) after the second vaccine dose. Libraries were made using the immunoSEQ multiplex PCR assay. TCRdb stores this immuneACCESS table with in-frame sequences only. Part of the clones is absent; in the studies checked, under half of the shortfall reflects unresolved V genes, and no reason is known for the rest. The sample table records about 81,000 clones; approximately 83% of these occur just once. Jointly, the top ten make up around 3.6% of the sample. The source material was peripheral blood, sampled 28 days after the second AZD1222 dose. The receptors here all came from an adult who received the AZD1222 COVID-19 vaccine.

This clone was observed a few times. The CDR3 region is CASSVGQRPNYGYTF. Written as DNA, the CDR3 is TGTGCCAGCAGCGTAGGGCAGAGGCCTAACTATGGCTACACCTTC. The gene calls are TRBV9 and TRBJ1-2; D not resolved. Looked up from germline, CDR1 is SGDLS and CDR2 is YYNGEE. V was clipped by 0 bases and J by 0 bases, with 9 bases between them. The CDR3 spans 15 residues.

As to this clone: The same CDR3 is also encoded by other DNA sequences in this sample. CDR3 sequence reads: CSVEVQGNTEAFF. The CDR3 nucleotides are TGCAGCGTTGAAGTACAGGGGAACACTGAAGCTTTCTTT. The chain employs TRBV29-1 and TRBJ1-1, with TRBD1 as a possible D gene (6 bases). The CDR3 is 13 amino acids. The V and J ends lost 1 base and 1 base respectively, with 7 bases between them. The germline CDR1 and CDR2 sequences are SQVTM and ANQGSEA.

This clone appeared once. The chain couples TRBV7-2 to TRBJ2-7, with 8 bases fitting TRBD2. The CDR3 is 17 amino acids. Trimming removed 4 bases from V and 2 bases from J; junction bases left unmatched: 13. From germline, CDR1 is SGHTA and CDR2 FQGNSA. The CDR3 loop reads CASSSGPARGEAYEQYF. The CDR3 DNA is TGTGCCAGCAGCTCAGGCCCGGCGCGGGGGGAGGCCTACGAGCAGTACTTC.

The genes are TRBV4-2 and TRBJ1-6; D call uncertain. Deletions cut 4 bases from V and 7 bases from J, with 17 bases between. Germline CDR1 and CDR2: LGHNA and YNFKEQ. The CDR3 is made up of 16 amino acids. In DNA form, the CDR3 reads TGTGCCAGCAGCCGCGACATCTTATCGGGGAATTCACCCCTCCACTTT. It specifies CASSRDILSGNSPLHF.

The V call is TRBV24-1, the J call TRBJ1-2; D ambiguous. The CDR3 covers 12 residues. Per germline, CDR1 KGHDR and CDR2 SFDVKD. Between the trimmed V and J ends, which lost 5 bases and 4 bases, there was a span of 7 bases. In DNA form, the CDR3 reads TGTGCCACCAGTGCCGGGATCTATGGCTACACCTTC. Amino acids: CATSAGIYGYTF.

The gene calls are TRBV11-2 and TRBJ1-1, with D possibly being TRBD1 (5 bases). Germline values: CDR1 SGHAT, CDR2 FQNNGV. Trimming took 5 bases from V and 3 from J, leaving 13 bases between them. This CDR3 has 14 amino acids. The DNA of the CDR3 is TGTGCCAGCAGCGACCAGGGCGGACACACTGAAGCTTTCTTT. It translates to CASSDQGGHTEAFF.

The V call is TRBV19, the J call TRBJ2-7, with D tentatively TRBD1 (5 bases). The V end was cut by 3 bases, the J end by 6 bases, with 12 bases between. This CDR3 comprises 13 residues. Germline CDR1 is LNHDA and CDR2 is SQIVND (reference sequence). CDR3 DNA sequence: TGTGCCAGTAGTATGGGGAACAGGTTCGAGCAGTACTTC. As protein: CASSMGNRFEQYF. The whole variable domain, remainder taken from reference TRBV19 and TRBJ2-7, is DGGITQSPKYLFRKEGQNVTLSCEQNLNHDAMYWYRQDPGQGLRLIYYSQIVNDFQKGDIAEGYSVSREKKESFPLTVTSAQKNPTAFYLCASSMGNRFEQYFGPGTRLTVT.

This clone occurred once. This CDR3 reads CASSPWTGGGYTF. The CDR3 DNA sequence: TGTGCCAGCAGTCCCTGGACAGGGGGGGGCTACACCTTC. The rearrangement joins TRBV28 to TRBJ1-2, with 10 bases lining up with TRBD1. CDR3 size: 13 residues. Per the germline V gene, CDR1 is MDHEN and CDR2 is SYDVKM. The J segment lost 8 bases and the V segment lost 5 bases, leaving 5 bases of the junction unmatched.

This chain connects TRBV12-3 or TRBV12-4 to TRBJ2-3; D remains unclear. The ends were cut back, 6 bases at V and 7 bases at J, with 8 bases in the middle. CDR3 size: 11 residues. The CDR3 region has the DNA TGTGCCAGCAGCCTCCTAAATACGCAGTATTTT. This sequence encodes CASSLLNTQYF.

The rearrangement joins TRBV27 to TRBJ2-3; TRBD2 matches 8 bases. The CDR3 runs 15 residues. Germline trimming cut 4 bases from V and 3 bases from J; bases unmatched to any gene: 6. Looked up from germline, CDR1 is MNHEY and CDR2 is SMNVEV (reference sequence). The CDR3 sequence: CASSSAGAGTDTQYF. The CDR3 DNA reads TGTGCCAGCAGTTCAGCGGGGGCTGGGACAGATACGCAGTATTTT.

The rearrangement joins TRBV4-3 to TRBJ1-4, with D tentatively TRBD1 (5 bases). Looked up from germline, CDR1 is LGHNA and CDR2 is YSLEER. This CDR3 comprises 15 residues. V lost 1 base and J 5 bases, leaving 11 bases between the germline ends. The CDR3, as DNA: TGCGCCAGCAGCCAAGGGCAGGGTCTAAATGAAAAACTGTTTTTT. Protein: CASSQGQGLNEKLFF.

CDR3 in DNA: TGTGCCAGCAGCCGTAATACGTACCAAGAGACCCAGTACTTC. The encoded protein is CASSRNTYQETQYF. The chain recombines TRBV7-2 with TRBJ2-5; no definite D call. This CDR3 is 14 amino acids long. From germline, CDR1 is SGHTA and CDR2 FQGNSA. V lost 5 bases and J 0 bases, leaving 10 bases between the germline ends.

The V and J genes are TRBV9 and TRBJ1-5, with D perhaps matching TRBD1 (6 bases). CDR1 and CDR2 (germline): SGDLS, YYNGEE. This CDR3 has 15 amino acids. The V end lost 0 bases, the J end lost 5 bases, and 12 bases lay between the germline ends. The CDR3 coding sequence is TGTGCCAGCAGCGTAGAGGGGACACCTGATCAGCCCCAGCATTTT. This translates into CASSVEGTPDQPQHF.

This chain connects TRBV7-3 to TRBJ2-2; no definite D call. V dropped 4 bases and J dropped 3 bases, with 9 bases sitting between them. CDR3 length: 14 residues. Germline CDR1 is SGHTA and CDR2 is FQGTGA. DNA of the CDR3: TGTGCCAGCAGCTCCTCCCCCCACACCGGGGAGCTGTTTTTT. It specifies CASSSSPHTGELFF.

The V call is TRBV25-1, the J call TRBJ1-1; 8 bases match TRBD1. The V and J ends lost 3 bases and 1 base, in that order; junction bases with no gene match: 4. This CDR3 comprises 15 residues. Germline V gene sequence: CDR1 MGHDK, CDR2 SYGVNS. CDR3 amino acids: CASSEPGGWNTEAFF. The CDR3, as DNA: TGTGCCAGCAGTGAGCCAGGGGGCTGGAACACTGAAGCTTTCTTT.

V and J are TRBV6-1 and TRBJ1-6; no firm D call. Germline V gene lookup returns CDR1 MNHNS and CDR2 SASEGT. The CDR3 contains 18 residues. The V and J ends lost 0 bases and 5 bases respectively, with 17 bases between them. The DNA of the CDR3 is TGTGCCAGCAGTGAAGCCCGTCGTTCTATCGGGGATAATTCACCCCTCCACTTT. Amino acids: CASSEARRSIGDNSPLHF.

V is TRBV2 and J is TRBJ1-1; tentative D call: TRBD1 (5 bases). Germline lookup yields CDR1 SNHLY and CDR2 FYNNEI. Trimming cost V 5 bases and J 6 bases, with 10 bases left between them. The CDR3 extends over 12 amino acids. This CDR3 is CASSTGLPEAFF. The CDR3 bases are TGTGCCAGCAGTACGGGACTGCCTGAAGCTTTCTTT.

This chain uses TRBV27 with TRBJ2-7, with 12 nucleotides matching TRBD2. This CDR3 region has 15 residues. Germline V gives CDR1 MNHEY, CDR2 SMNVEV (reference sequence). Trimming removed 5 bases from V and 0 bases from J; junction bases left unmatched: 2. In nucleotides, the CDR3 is TGTGCCAGCAGTCCGACTAGCGGGGGCTCCTACGAGCAGTACTTC. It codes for CASSPTSGGSYEQYF.

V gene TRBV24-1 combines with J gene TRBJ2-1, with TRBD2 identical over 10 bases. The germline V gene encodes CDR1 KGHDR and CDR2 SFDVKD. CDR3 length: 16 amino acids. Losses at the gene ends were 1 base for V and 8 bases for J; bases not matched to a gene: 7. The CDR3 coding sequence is TGTGCCACCAGTGATTTCCTAGCGGGAGAAGACGATGAGCAGTTCTTC. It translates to CATSDFLAGEDDEQFF.

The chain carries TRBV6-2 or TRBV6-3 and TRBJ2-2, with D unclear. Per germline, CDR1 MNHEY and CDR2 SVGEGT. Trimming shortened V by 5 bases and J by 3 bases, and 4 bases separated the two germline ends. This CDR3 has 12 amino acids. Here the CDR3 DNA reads TGTGCCAGCAGTGAGTACACCGGGGAGCTGTTTTTT. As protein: CASSEYTGELFF.

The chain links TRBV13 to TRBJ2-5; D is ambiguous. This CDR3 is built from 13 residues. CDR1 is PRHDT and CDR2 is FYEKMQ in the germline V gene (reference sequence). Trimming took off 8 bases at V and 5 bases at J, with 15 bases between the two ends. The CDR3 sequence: CASGEVGRETQYF. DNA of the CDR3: TGTGCCAGCGGGGAAGTAGGTCGGGAGACCCAGTACTTC.

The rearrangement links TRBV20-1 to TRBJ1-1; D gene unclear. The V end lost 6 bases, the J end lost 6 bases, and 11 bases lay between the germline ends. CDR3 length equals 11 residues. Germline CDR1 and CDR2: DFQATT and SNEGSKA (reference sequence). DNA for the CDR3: TGCAGTGCGTCGCGTTTGCCTGAAGCTTTCTTT. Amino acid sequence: CSASRLPEAFF.

CDR3 nucleotides: TGTGCCAGCAGCCCCAGACAGGGGCGGAACACTGAAGCTTTCTTT. As protein: CASSPRQGRNTEAFF. J is TRBJ1-1 and V is TRBV9, with 8 nucleotides matching TRBD1. CDR1 and CDR2 (germline): SGDLS, YYNGEE. The CDR3 contains 15 residues. V gave up 4 bases and J gave up 1 base; unmatched junction bases: 6.

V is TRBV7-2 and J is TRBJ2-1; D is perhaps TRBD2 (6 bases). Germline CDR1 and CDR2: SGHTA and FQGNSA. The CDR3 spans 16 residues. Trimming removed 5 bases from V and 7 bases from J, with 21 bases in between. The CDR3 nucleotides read TGTGCCAGCAGCGCCAGCAATGCGGGACTTCGGAATGAGCAGTTCTTC. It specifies CASSASNAGLRNEQFF.

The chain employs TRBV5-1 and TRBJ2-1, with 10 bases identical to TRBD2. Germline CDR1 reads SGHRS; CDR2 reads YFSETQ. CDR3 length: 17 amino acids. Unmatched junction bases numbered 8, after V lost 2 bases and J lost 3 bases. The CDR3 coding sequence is TGCGCCAGCAGCTTTCGAACTAGCGGGACGGACTACAATGAGCAGTTCTTC. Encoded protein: CASSFRTSGTDYNEQFF. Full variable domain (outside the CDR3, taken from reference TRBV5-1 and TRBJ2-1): KAGVTQTPRYLIKTRGQQVTLSCSPISGHRSVSWYQQTPGQGLQFLFEYFSETQRNKGNFPGRFSGRQFSNSRSEMNVSTLELGDSALYLCASSFRTSGTDYNEQFFGPGTRLTVL.

The CDR3 DNA follows: TGTGCCAGCAGCTTACGGTTCGGCAGGGGGTATGGTGGCTACACCTTC. It translates to CASSLRFGRGYGGYTF. The chain joins TRBV7-7 to TRBJ1-2; 7 positions agree with TRBD1. With V trimmed by 2 bases and J by 7 bases, 13 bases remained unmatched. This CDR3 comprises 16 residues. Germline V gene data show CDR1 as SSHAT and CDR2 as FNYEAQ (reference sequence).

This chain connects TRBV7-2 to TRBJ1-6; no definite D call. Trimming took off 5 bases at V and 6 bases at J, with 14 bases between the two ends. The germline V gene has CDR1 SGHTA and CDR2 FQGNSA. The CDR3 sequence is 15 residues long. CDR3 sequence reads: CASSPRRAVNSPLHF. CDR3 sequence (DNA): TGTGCCAGCAGCCCCCGTAGAGCTGTTAATTCACCCCTCCACTTT.

The CDR3 DNA follows: TGTGCCAGCAGCTTGTACAGGGTCACAGATACGCAGTATTTT. Its translation: CASSLYRVTDTQYF. This rearrangement joins TRBV5-6 to TRBJ2-3, with D perhaps TRBD1 (6 bases). The CDR3 has 14 residues. Germline loops: CDR1 SGHDT, CDR2 YYEEEE. V shed 1 base and J shed 2 bases, with 8 bases lying between them.

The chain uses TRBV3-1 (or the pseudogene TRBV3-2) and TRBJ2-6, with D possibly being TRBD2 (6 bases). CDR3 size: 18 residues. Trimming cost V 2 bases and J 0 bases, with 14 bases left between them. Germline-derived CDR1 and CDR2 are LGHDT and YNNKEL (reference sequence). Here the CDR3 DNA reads TGTGCCAGCAGCCAATCACGGGGGTCTGACTCTGGGGCCAACGTCCTGACTTTC. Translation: CASSQSRGSDSGANVLTF.